The clone carrying this T cell receptor (beta chain) came up a few times. Germline V gives CDR1 MNHNY, CDR2 SVGAGI (reference sequence). The CDR3 is 16 residues long. With V trimmed by 6 bases and J by 4 bases, 10 bases remained unmatched. These data come from a study of T-cell memory formation after mild COVID-19. TCRdb re-analysed the 5' RACE reads in MiXCR, keeping a single row per CDR3 protein. The sample carries about 410,000 distinct CDR3 sequences, more than 15% recorded once. The TCR was taken from a young man who had mild COVID-19 (a few samples of this study predate the infection). Cell type and time point are not known. Sequencing was performed on PBMCs or a T cell subset sorted from them (not recorded which). V and J are TRBV6-6 and TRBJ2-1, with TRBD2 identical over 9 bases. Written as DNA, the CDR3 is TGTGCCAGCAGCGAAGGGAGCGGGGGGTGGTACAATGAGCAGTTCTTC. Its translation is CASSEGSGGWYNEQFF.